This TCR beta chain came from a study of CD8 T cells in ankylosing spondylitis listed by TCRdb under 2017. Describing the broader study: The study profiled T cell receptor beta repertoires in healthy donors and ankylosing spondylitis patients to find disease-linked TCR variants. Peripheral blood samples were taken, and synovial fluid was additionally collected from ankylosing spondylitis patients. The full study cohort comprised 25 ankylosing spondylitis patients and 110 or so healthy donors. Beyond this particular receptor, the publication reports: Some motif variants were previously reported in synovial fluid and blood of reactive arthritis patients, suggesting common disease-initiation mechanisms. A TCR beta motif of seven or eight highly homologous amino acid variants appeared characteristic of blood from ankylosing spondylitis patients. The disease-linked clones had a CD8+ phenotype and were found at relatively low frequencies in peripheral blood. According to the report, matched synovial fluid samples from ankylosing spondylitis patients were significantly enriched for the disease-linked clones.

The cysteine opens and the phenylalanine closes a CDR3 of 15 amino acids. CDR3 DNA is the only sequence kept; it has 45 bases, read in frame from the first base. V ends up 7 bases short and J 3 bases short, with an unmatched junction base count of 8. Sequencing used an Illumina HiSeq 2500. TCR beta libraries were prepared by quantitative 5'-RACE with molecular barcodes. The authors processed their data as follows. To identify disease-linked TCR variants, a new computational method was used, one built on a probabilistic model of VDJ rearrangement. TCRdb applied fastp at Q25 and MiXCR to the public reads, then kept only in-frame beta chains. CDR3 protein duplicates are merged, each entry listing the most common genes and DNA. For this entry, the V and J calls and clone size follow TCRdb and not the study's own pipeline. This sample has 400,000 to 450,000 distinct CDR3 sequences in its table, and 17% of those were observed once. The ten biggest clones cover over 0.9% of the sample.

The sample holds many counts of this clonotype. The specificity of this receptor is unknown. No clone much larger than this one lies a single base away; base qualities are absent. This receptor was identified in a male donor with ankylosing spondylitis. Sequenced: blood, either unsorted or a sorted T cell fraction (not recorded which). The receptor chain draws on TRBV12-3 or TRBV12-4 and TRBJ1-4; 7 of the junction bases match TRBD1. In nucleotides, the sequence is TGTGCCAGCACCTTCAGACAGGGACCTAATGAAAAACTGTTTTTT. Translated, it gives CASTFRQGPNEKLFF.